This is a list of T cell receptor beta chains from one sample in a study of shared clonotypes between healthy human individuals. Measured with immunoSEQ multiplex PCR; TCRdb has only the in-frame clones, and not every one. The sample has some 2.1 million clones, approximately 94% seen once. The sequencing input was naive CD8+ T cells sorted from blood. The receptors shown here come from a man younger than 35 in good health. The CDR3 runs from the conserved cysteine through the conserved F or W. The D gene is left open where the match is weak. For some rows the clone size is stated as once, few or many, or as a class when expanded; others skip it.

>NA|TRBJ1-6|TRBV6-5|16|NA
TGTGCCAGCAGTTACTCGACGGCGGCCTATAATTCACCCCTCCACTTT
CASSYSTAAYNSPLHF
>NA|TRBJ2-3|TRBV14|16|NA
TGTGCCAGCAGCCAAGATCGTAGCGGCGAGCAAGATACGCAGTATTTT
CASSQDRSGEQDTQYF
>NA|TRBJ2-1|TRBV29-1|13|NA
TGCAGCGTTGAACAGGGAGAGTCCAATGAGCAGTTCTTC
CSVEQGESNEQFF
>NA|TRBJ2-1|TRBV5-6|13|NA
TGTGCCAGCAGCTACGTCGGGGCGGATGAGCAGTTCTTC
CASSYVGADEQFF
>TRBD2|TRBJ2-3|TRBV2|14|NA
TGTGCCAGCAGCACTTTAGCGGGGGTTGATACGCAGTATTTT
CASSTLAGVDTQYF
>TRBD1|TRBJ2-6|TRBV7-9|15|NA
TGTGCCAGCAGCCCGCACACAGGGGCTCCTCCCGTCCTGACTTTC
CASSPHTGAPPVLTF
>NA|TRBJ2-3|TRBV5-5|14|NA
TGTGCCAGCAGCTTGTGGGGGGGCACAGATACGCAGTATTTT
CASSLWGGTDTQYF
>NA|TRBJ1-3|TRBV6-5|15|NA
TGTGCCAGCAGTTACTCAACGGTTTCTGGAAACACCATATATTTT
CASSYSTVSGNTIYF
>TRBD1|TRBJ2-3|TRBV7-2|14|NA
TGTGCCAGCAGCCGGACAGGGATGAAAGATACGCAGTATTTT
CASSRTGMKDTQYF
>NA|TRBJ1-4|TRBV2|15|few
TGTGCCAGCAGCGTGGGACAATCCGAGGTGGAAAAACTGTTTTTT
CASSVGQSEVEKLFF
>TRBD2|TRBJ2-3|TRBV7-6|17|NA
TGTGCCAGCAGCCCGGGACTAGCGGGACCGGGCACAGATACGCAGTATTTT
CASSPGLAGPGTDTQYF
>TRBD1|TRBJ1-1|TRBV27|14|NA
TGTGCCAGCACCGTTACAGGGGGAAACACTGAAGCTTTCTTT
CASTVTGGNTEAFF
>NA|TRBJ2-3|TRBV2|15|few
TGTGCCAGCAGTGAGGGGACCTTGGTTACAGATACGCAGTATTTT
CASSEGTLVTDTQYF
>TRBD1|TRBJ1-6|TRBV7-9|14|NA
TGTGCCAGCAGCTTCCGGGACAGTAATTCACCCCTCCACTTT
CASSFRDSNSPLHF